These 13 T cell receptor beta chains came from one sample sequenced in a study of blood T cell repertoires in COVID-19. Some clones are missing from TCRdb's copy, which holds only in-frame ones; the method was immunoSEQ multiplex PCR. The sample records 95,000 to 100,000 clones, around 90% being singletons. Material for sequencing was peripheral blood. The receptors stem from a man aged 45-60 years with acute or convalescent COVID-19.

The gene calls are TRBV7-2 and TRBJ2-1; TRBD1 is a possible D gene (6 bases). The CDR3 runs to 17 residues. Germline CDR1 and CDR2: SGHTA and FQGNSA. With 0 bases removed from V and 7 bases from J, the gap between germline ends came to 19 bases. CDR3 sequence (DNA): TGTGCCAGCAGCTTAGCGATGGGGGCTGTAAGGGCGAATGAGCAGTTCTTC. Translating gives CASSLAMGAVRANEQFF.

This chain links TRBV19 with TRBJ2-1; D is ambiguous. Trimming took off 3 bases at V and 0 bases at J, with 12 bases between the two ends. CDR3 length: 16 residues. CDR1 is LNHDA, CDR2 SQIVND, per germline (reference sequence). CDR3 residues: CASSIPQNPSYNEQFF. The CDR3 bases are TGTGCCAGTAGTATCCCCCAGAACCCCTCCTACAATGAGCAGTTCTTC.

This clone was counted once. J is TRBJ2-4 and V is TRBV11-2, with D perhaps TRBD2 (5 bases). V was trimmed by 5 bases and J by 4 bases, leaving 21 bases between them. CDR1 is SGHAT, CDR2 FQNNGV, per germline. The CDR3 covers 17 residues. CDR3 nucleotide sequence: TGTGCCAGCAGCCCCCGACCTGGGGAGCTCGGGAAAAACATTCAGTACTTC. Its protein is CASSPRPGELGKNIQYF.

The chain has TRBV19 and TRBJ1-1; D is ambiguous. The CDR3 covers 12 residues. V was clipped by 5 bases and J by 1 base, with 5 bases between them. Per germline, CDR1 LNHDA and CDR2 SQIVND (reference sequence). For the CDR3, the DNA is TGTGCCAGTAGTTACGGGAACACTGAAGCTTTCTTT. This translates into CASSYGNTEAFF.

The genes are TRBV19 and TRBJ1-5; a weak D match, TRBD1 (6 bases). Germline V gives CDR1 LNHDA, CDR2 SQIVND (reference sequence). The V end lost 7 bases, the J end lost 1 base, and 11 bases lay between the germline ends. CDR3 length equals 14 residues. For the CDR3, the DNA is TGTGCCAGTACCAGGACAGAGAGCAATCAGCCCCAGCATTTT. It specifies CASTRTESNQPQHF.

There are a few counts of this clone. The chain joins TRBV19 to TRBJ1-1; D not certain. This CDR3 is built from 11 residues. Germline V lookup: CDR1 LNHDA, CDR2 SQIVND (reference sequence). V was clipped by 3 bases and J by 9 bases, with 8 bases between them. This chain's CDR3 is CASSIGVKAFF. In nucleotides, the CDR3 is TGTGCCAGTAGTATCGGGGTGAAAGCTTTCTTT. Based on the CDR3 plus reference TRBV19 and TRBJ1-1, the full variable domain is DGGITQSPKYLFRKEGQNVTLSCEQNLNHDAMYWYRQDPGQGLRLIYYSQIVNDFQKGDIAEGYSVSREKKESFPLTVTSAQKNPTAFYLCASSIGVKAFFGQGTRLTVV.

This clone has just one count. The chain has TRBV6-5 and TRBJ2-7; 7 nucleotides match TRBD2. This CDR3 region has 15 residues. Germline trimming cut 2 bases from V and 7 bases from J; bases unmatched to any gene: 11. CDR1 is MNHEY, CDR2 SVGAGI, per germline. Written as DNA, the CDR3 is TGTGCCAGCAGTTACGCACTAGCGACCAAGGGGGAGCAGTACTTC. Its translation is CASSYALATKGEQYF.

The rearrangement links TRBV6-1 to TRBJ1-1; TRBD1 might be the D (5 bases). Trimming removed 2 bases at V and 0 bases at J, with 10 bases between. The germline gives CDR1 MNHNS, CDR2 SASEGT. The CDR3 has 15 residues. CDR3 loop: CASSERNRLNTEAFF. The CDR3 DNA reads as TGTGCCAGCAGTGAAAGGAACAGGTTGAACACTGAAGCTTTCTTT.

The chain has TRBV28 and TRBJ2-7, with D perhaps matching TRBD2 (6 bases). The CDR3 extends over 15 amino acids. With 4 bases removed from V and 0 bases from J, the gap between germline ends came to 13 bases. Germline lookup yields CDR1 MDHEN and CDR2 SYDVKM. The CDR3 coding sequence is TGTGCCAGCAGTTCCCCCCCGGGACTCTCCTACGAGCAGTACTTC. Protein product: CASSSPPGLSYEQYF.

The J gene is TRBJ1-2, the V gene TRBV6-5; weak D call: TRBD1 (5 bases). The CDR3 is 13 amino acids. Germline V gives CDR1 MNHEY, CDR2 SVGAGI. V was pared by 10 bases and J by 1 base, with 13 bases between. The DNA of the CDR3 is TGTGCCACCTCTAGGGGCGGTAACTATGGCTACACCTTC. Protein sequence: CATSRGGNYGYTF.

The chain uses TRBV6-6 and TRBJ2-7, with 9 bases aligning to TRBD1. The CDR3 sequence is 21 residues long. Germline CDR1 MNHNY, CDR2 SVGAGI (reference sequence). The trim removed 6 bases at V and 4 bases at J, leaving 28 bases unmatched. The CDR3 region has the DNA TGTGCCAGCAGCGCATCTCCCCCCAAACTTACCGGACAGGGGCTAAGATACGAGCAGTACTTC. It codes for CASSASPPKLTGQGLRYEQYF.

The rearrangement uses TRBV6-1 and TRBJ2-1, with 7 positions matching TRBD1. V was pared by 3 bases and J by 7 bases, with 3 bases of the junction left unmatched. The germline CDR1 and CDR2 sequences are MNHNS and SASEGT. The CDR3 is 13 amino acids. The CDR3, as DNA: TGTGCCAGCAGTGAGACCAGGGGGAATGAGCAGTTCTTC. Amino acids: CASSETRGNEQFF.

V usage is TRBV19 and J usage is TRBJ1-2; no definite D call. The germline CDR1 and CDR2 sequences are LNHDA and SQIVND (reference sequence). Trimming removed 7 bases from V and 4 bases from J, with 10 bases in between. This CDR3 spans 12 amino acids. CDR3 sequence reads: CASNRSPYGYTF. The CDR3, as DNA: TGTGCCAGTAATCGGAGCCCCTATGGCTACACCTTC.